The entry that follows covers one T cell receptor beta chain sequence. Its matching antigen is unknown. This sample is drawn from a study of T cells in localized non-small cell lung cancer. From germline, CDR1 is GTSNPN and CDR2 SVGIG (reference sequence). The CDR3 extends over 13 amino acids. The V and J ends lost 2 bases and 5 bases respectively, with 10 bases between them. Overall study findings and caveats: Sequence data derive from only one tumor region, so heterogeneity remains possible. Clonality peaked in uninvolved adjacent lung rather than tumor.

Produced via immunoSEQ multiplex PCR; TCRdb's table is partial and in-frame only. The repertoire includes around 78,000 clones, 75% to 85% of them detected once, and roughly 9.8% sits in the top ten. The starting material was peripheral blood, obtained before any cancer treatment. The chain employs TRBV30 and TRBJ2-1; possibly TRBD1 for D (6 bases). The receptor's source is a female donor of 60 years or more with stage I lung adenocarcinoma. CDR3 in DNA: TGTGCCTGGAGTCAGGGGATCCACAATGAGCAGTTCTTC. It translates to CAWSQGIHNEQFF.